One sample yielded the 14 T cell receptor beta chains listed below, sequenced in a study of Ad26.COV2.S vaccination and SARS-CoV-2 variants listed by TCRdb under 2021. The library was built by means of the immunoSEQ multiplex PCR assay. TCRdb holds this immuneACCESS table with in-frame rearrangements only. Some clones are missing; in checked studies, unresolved V genes explain under half, and the rest has no known cause. This sample holds hundreds of thousands of clones; roughly 90% were observed only once. Of the sample, around 1.4% falls within the top ten clones. In light of the paper, this sample's treatment or condition label describes: about 20 received Ad26.COV2.S at low or high dose, single or two shots; roughly five received placebo; per-sample allocation not given. For vaccine and placebo recipients, the sequenced repertoires came from samples collected on day 63 after the first injection.

Source: peripheral blood, taken in a trial of Ad26.COV2.S vaccine versus placebo. The receptors originated from a person between 18 and 59 years old who received the Ad26.COV2.S COVID-19 vaccine or a placebo.

Details on this clone: Other DNA sequences in the same sample also yield this CDR3. The rearrangement joins TRBV9 to TRBJ2-3; D call uncertain. CDR3 length equals 13 residues. Germline CDR1 and CDR2: SGDLS and YYNGEE. V was clipped by 0 bases and J by 0 bases, with 2 bases between them. CDR3: CASSVVSTDTQYF. CDR3 bases: TGTGCCAGCAGCGTAGTCAGCACAGATACGCAGTATTTT.

This chain uses TRBV6-1 with TRBJ1-2; no reliable D call. V was shortened by 1 base and J by 2 bases, with 5 bases between the two germline ends. There are 13 residues in the CDR3. Germline CDR1 reads MNHNS; CDR2 reads SASEGT. The CDR3 reads CASSEGSNYGYTF. CDR3 in DNA: TGTGCCAGCAGTGAAGGCAGCAACTATGGCTACACCTTC.

Details on this clone: The same CDR3 can be traced to other DNA sequences in this sample. The chain has TRBV18 and TRBJ1-2, with 8 bases fitting TRBD1. Unmatched junction bases numbered 5, after V lost 6 bases and J lost 2 bases. Germline V gene lookup returns CDR1 KGHSH and CDR2 LQKENI. The CDR3 consists of 14 residues. CDR3 loop: CASSPGQGNYGYTF. The CDR3 DNA reads TGTGCCAGCTCGCCAGGACAGGGAAACTATGGCTACACCTTC.

The V and J genes are TRBV12-3 or TRBV12-4 and TRBJ2-1; D is ambiguous. Between the trimmed V and J ends, which lost 8 bases and 0 bases, there was a span of 8 bases. The length of the CDR3 is 13 residues. CDR3 region: CASVTPSYNEQFF. As DNA, the CDR3 is TGTGCCAGCGTGACACCCTCCTACAATGAGCAGTTCTTC.

The rearrangement links TRBV3-1 (or the pseudogene TRBV3-2) to TRBJ1-5; no definite D call. The CDR3 loop spans 14 amino acids. Germline loops: CDR1 LGHDT, CDR2 YNNKEL (reference sequence). The germline V and J ends were trimmed by 4 bases and 4 bases, with 11 bases remaining between them. The CDR3 here is CASSPQITNQPQHF. As DNA, the CDR3 is TGTGCCAGCAGCCCCCAGATTACGAATCAGCCCCAGCATTTT.

This chain connects TRBV7-2 to TRBJ2-1; TRBD2 aligns across 8 bases. Germline CDR1 and CDR2: SGHTA and FQGNSA. This CDR3 has 14 residues. V shed 3 bases and J 6 bases; nucleotides not matched to a gene: 4. Here the CDR3 reads CASSLKRGPNEQFF. The CDR3 DNA reads TGTGCCAGCAGCTTGAAGCGGGGGCCCAATGAGCAGTTCTTC.

The chain employs TRBV4-1 and TRBJ1-4; the D is unclear. This CDR3 has 15 amino acids. V was shortened by 4 bases and J by 5 bases, with 14 bases between the two germline ends. The germline V gene encodes CDR1 MGHRA and CDR2 YSYEKL. The CDR3 sequence: CASSLFRGSNEKLFF. The CDR3 DNA is TGCGCCAGCAGCCTTTTCCGGGGATCCAATGAAAAACTGTTTTTT.

This rearrangement joins TRBV4-2 to TRBJ1-2; 8 bases are shared with TRBD1. The CDR3 contains 14 residues. Looked up from germline, CDR1 is LGHNA and CDR2 is YNFKEQ. The junction had 5 bases not matched to a gene; V was cut back by 3 bases and J by 5 bases. CDR3 protein: CASSHRGQGYGYTF. The DNA for the CDR3 is TGTGCCAGCAGCCACAGGGGGCAAGGGTATGGCTACACCTTC.

This clone showed up just a few times. The identical CDR3 is also encoded by other nucleotide sequences in the sample. The chain is built from TRBV2 and TRBJ2-7; D is uncertain. The CDR3 runs to 12 residues. Germline loops: CDR1 SNHLY, CDR2 FYNNEI. Between the trimmed V and J ends, which lost 6 bases and 0 bases, there was a span of 6 bases. CDR3 amino acids: CASSGTSYEQYF. CDR3 in DNA: TGTGCCAGCAGCGGCACCTCCTACGAGCAGTACTTC.

The rearrangement uses TRBV24-1 and TRBJ2-7; D gene ambiguous. From germline, CDR1 is KGHDR and CDR2 SFDVKD. CDR3 length: 15 residues. Trimming shortened V by 2 bases and J by 0 bases, and 10 bases separated the two germline ends. The CDR3 reads CATSDSASTSYEQYF. In nucleotides, the CDR3 is TGTGCCACCAGTGATTCAGCCAGTACCTCCTACGAGCAGTACTTC.

The V and J genes are TRBV30 and TRBJ2-7; TRBD1 is a possible D gene (6 bases). Germline CDR1 reads GTSNPN; CDR2 reads SVGIG (reference sequence). V lost 6 bases to trimming and J lost 2 bases, with 14 bases between them. This CDR3 has 13 amino acids. CDR3 DNA sequence: TGTGCCTGTCCCAGGACAGAGACCTACGAGCAGTACTTC. This gives the protein CACPRTETYEQYF.

Worth noting for this clone: Other DNA sequences in the same sample also yield this CDR3. The chain joins TRBV6-5 to TRBJ1-2, with 8 bases aligning to TRBD1. From germline, CDR1 is MNHEY and CDR2 SVGAGI. The V gene end was trimmed by 6 bases and the J gene end by 5 bases; junction bases not matched to a gene: 2. The CDR3 is 12 residues long. CDR3: CASRRQGYGYTF. DNA for the CDR3: TGTGCCAGCAGGAGACAGGGGTATGGCTACACCTTC.

A word on this clone: Other DNA sequences in this specimen translate into the identical CDR3. The chain joins TRBV4-2 to TRBJ1-5; D unclear. Trimming left V 0 bases short and J 2 bases short, with 8 bases between. The CDR3 sequence is 15 residues long. The germline gives CDR1 LGHNA, CDR2 YNFKEQ. The chain's CDR3 is CASSQEDGRNQPQHF. The CDR3 DNA reads as TGTGCCAGCAGCCAAGAGGACGGACGCAATCAGCCCCAGCATTTT.

The chain links TRBV4-1 to TRBJ2-6, with 9 positions matching TRBD2. CDR1 and CDR2 from the germline V gene are MGHRA and YSYEKL. J lost 0 bases, V lost 2 bases, and 11 bases had no gene match. The CDR3 runs 20 residues. The DNA of the CDR3 is TGCGCCAGCAGCCAACCGTTTTCTAGCGGGGTTATCTCTGGGGCCAACGTCCTGACTTTC. Translating it yields CASSQPFSSGVISGANVLTF.